These 23 T cell receptor beta chains originate from one sample sequenced in a study of OX40 agonist ivuxolimab in advanced cancers. Data came from immunoSEQ multiplex PCR; TCRdb stores just in-frame clones and leaves some out. The sample records about 46,000 clones, 90% to 95% being singletons. The source material was CD4+ or CD8+ T cells sorted from blood, sampled in a trial of the OX40 agonist ivuxolimab. Receptors originate from an adult with an advanced solid tumor such as melanoma, head and neck, liver or kidney cancer.

V and J are TRBV6-5 and TRBJ1-1; D gene ambiguous. V was shortened by 0 bases and J by 3 bases, with 14 bases between the two germline ends. Germline CDR1 MNHEY, CDR2 SVGAGI. The CDR3 totals 16 residues. This CDR3 is CASSYSTGYVDTEAFF. The CDR3 nucleotides are TGTGCCAGCAGTTACTCGACCGGGTACGTCGACACTGAAGCTTTCTTT.

The rearrangement joins TRBV7-6 to TRBJ2-1; D is perhaps TRBD1 (6 bases). Trimming left V 5 bases short and J 10 bases short, with 9 bases between. CDR1 is SGHVS and CDR2 is FNYEAQ in the germline V gene. This CDR3 contains 11 residues. Here the CDR3 reads CASSPDREQFF. In DNA, the CDR3 is TGTGCCAGCAGCCCGGACAGAGAGCAGTTCTTC.

The V gene is TRBV9, the J gene TRBJ1-2; a possible D gene is TRBD1 (5 bases). Germline V gene data show CDR1 as SGDLS and CDR2 as YYNGEE. The CDR3 runs 13 residues. V was clipped by 0 bases and J by 8 bases, with 11 bases between them. In DNA, the CDR3 is TGTGCCAGCAGCGTAGTGGCGGGGGAGGGCTACACCTTC. It specifies CASSVVAGEGYTF.

This clone has just one count. The chain has TRBV14 and TRBJ2-2, with D possibly being TRBD2 (5 bases). The CDR3 length is 13 residues. Germline values: CDR1 SGHDN, CDR2 FVKESK. V shed 4 bases and J shed 6 bases, with 9 bases lying between them. Here the CDR3 reads CASSPDLSGELFF. The DNA of the CDR3 is TGTGCCAGCAGCCCGGACTTATCCGGGGAGCTGTTTTTT.

V gene TRBV9 combines with J gene TRBJ2-1, with 10 bases that match TRBD2. Per germline, CDR1 SGDLS and CDR2 YYNGEE. The CDR3 contains 15 residues. Germline trimming cut 3 bases from V and 6 bases from J; bases unmatched to any gene: 6. In nucleotides, the CDR3 is TGTGCCAGCAGCGCTACTAGCGGGACCGGCAATGAGCAGTTCTTC. Amino acid sequence: CASSATSGTGNEQFF.

The CDR3 region has the DNA TGTGCCAGCAGTTTATCTCGGGGTAGCACAGATACGCAGTATTTT. Its translation is CASSLSRGSTDTQYF. This chain joins TRBV27 and TRBJ2-3, with D possibly TRBD2 on 5 matching bases. V was pared by 0 bases and J by 0 bases, with 7 bases between. This CDR3 spans 15 amino acids. CDR1 MNHEY and CDR2 SMNVEV come from the germline V gene (reference sequence).

The gene calls are TRBV27 and TRBJ1-5; D is unclear. The CDR3 runs 13 residues. Germline CDR1 reads MNHEY; CDR2 reads SMNVEV (reference sequence). Trimming pared 0 bases from V and 7 bases from J, leaving 7 bases between. The CDR3 here is CASSLSVGQPQHF. The CDR3 DNA reads TGTGCCAGCAGTTTATCCGTGGGCCAGCCCCAGCATTTT.

This chain uses TRBV28 with TRBJ2-4, with D perhaps TRBD2 (5 bases). CDR1 and CDR2 (germline): MDHEN, SYDVKM. The CDR3 has 16 residues. V gave up 5 bases and J gave up 2 bases, with 16 bases separating them. The CDR3 protein is CASSDVREGTKNIQYF. The CDR3 coding sequence is TGTGCCAGCAGTGACGTGAGGGAAGGAACCAAAAACATTCAGTACTTC.

The DNA of the CDR3 is TGTGCCAGCAGCTCACTCAGGGGCTCTGGAAACACCATATATTTT. It translates to CASSSLRGSGNTIYF. The rearrangement joins TRBV5-6 to TRBJ1-3; D is possibly TRBD1 (6 bases). The V and J ends lost 3 bases and 0 bases respectively, with 10 bases between them. The germline gives CDR1 SGHDT, CDR2 YYEEEE. The CDR3 consists of 15 residues.

The table lists this clone with a count of one. The chain links TRBV7-9 to TRBJ1-1; 8 nucleotides match TRBD1. The CDR3 is 18 residues long. Germline CDR1 and CDR2: SEHNR and FQNEAQ (reference sequence). V lost 5 bases to trimming and J lost 4 bases; unmatched junction nucleotides: 18. The CDR3 DNA is TGTGCCAGCAGCACGCACTTGGACAGGGCGGCGAGGGGCACTGAAGCTTTCTTT. It codes for CASSTHLDRAARGTEAFF.

V is TRBV27 and J is TRBJ2-7; TRBD2 matches at 9 bases. CDR1 and CDR2 from the germline V gene are MNHEY and SMNVEV (reference sequence). Trimming removed 8 bases from V and 3 bases from J; junction bases left unmatched: 5. The CDR3 runs 13 residues. CDR3 sequence: CASRGLASYEQYF. The CDR3 DNA reads as TGTGCCAGCCGGGGACTAGCAAGCTACGAGCAGTACTTC.

This chain uses TRBV7-8 with TRBJ1-1, with D perhaps matching TRBD1 (5 bases). V lost 4 bases and J 3 bases, leaving 15 bases between the germline ends. The CDR3 is 15 amino acids. Germline values: CDR1 SGHVS, CDR2 FQNEAQ. The chain's CDR3 is CASSYRDGSYTEAFF. Here the CDR3 DNA reads TGTGCCAGCAGCTACCGGGACGGATCTTACACTGAAGCTTTCTTT.

This clone was observed a few times. This chain connects TRBV7-9 to TRBJ2-7; 7 nucleotides align to TRBD1. The CDR3 runs to 13 residues. V dropped 5 bases and J dropped 3; count of bases not matched to a gene: 4. Germline assignment: CDR1 SEHNR and CDR2 FQNEAQ (reference sequence). CDR3 DNA sequence: TGTGCCAGCAGCCAGACAGGGTTCTACGAGCAGTACTTC. Residues: CASSQTGFYEQYF.

The chain carries TRBV6-6 and TRBJ1-5; unclear D gene. Between the trimmed V and J ends, which lost 0 bases and 10 bases, there was a span of 4 bases. Germline V CDR1 and CDR2: MNHNY, SVGAGI (reference sequence). This CDR3 region has 11 residues. CDR3 in amino acids: CASSYSGPQHF. Here the CDR3 DNA reads TGTGCCAGCAGTTACTCGGGCCCCCAGCATTTT.

This chain uses TRBV5-5 with TRBJ1-5; D is uncertain. Trimming removed 0 bases at V and 6 bases at J, with 13 bases between. There are 15 residues in the CDR3. Germline CDR1 and CDR2: SGHKS and YYEKEE (reference sequence). CDR3 protein: CASSLAWGGIQPQHF. CDR3 coding DNA: TGTGCCAGCAGCTTGGCCTGGGGAGGGATTCAGCCCCAGCATTTT.

J is TRBJ1-1 and V is TRBV15; no firm D call. V was pared by 1 base and J by 8 bases, with 8 bases between. This CDR3 has 12 residues. Germline V gene sequence: CDR1 LNHNV, CDR2 YYDKDF (reference sequence). Written as DNA, the CDR3 is TGTGCCACCAGCAGAGGCGGTAAGGAAGCTTTCTTT. This gives the protein CATSRGGKEAFF.

The chain employs TRBV30 and TRBJ2-3; D is undetermined. V was cut by 1 base and J by 5 bases, with 10 bases left in between. The CDR3 loop spans 13 amino acids. Germline V CDR1 and CDR2: GTSNPN, SVGIG (reference sequence). CDR3 sequence (DNA): TGTGCCTGGAGTGAGATGGAACAAGATACGCAGTATTTT. Protein product: CAWSEMEQDTQYF.

V and J are TRBV6-5 and TRBJ2-6, with D tentatively TRBD1 (5 bases). The CDR3 length is 14 residues. The V end lost 8 bases, the J end lost 0 bases, and 8 bases lay between the germline ends. Germline CDR1 reads MNHEY; CDR2 reads SVGAGI. The CDR3 spells CASGATSGANVLTF. In DNA, the CDR3 is TGTGCCAGCGGGGCGACCTCTGGGGCCAACGTCCTGACTTTC.

J is TRBJ1-1 and V is TRBV19; D is undetermined. The CDR3 runs 13 residues. V was clipped by 3 bases and J by 4 bases, with 9 bases between them. Germline V gene lookup returns CDR1 LNHDA and CDR2 SQIVND (reference sequence). CDR3 DNA: TGTGCCAGTAGTATCGGAGGAGGCACTGAAGCTTTCTTT. Amino acids: CASSIGGGTEAFF.

DNA of the CDR3: TGTGCCAGCAGCTTTACGCCAGGGCCCTACGATACGCAGTATTTT. Translation gives CASSFTPGPYDTQYF. The chain joins TRBV7-2 to TRBJ2-3; D perhaps matches TRBD1 (5 bases). Trimming stripped 3 bases from V and 6 bases from J, with 16 bases between. This CDR3 contains 15 residues. Germline lookup yields CDR1 SGHTA and CDR2 FQGNSA.

J is TRBJ2-7 and V is TRBV6-6; TRBD1 or TRBD2 may be the D gene (5 bases each). V was cut by 0 bases and J by 7 bases, with 10 bases left in between. CDR1 and CDR2 (germline): MNHNY, SVGAGI (reference sequence). There are 13 residues in the CDR3. The CDR3: CASSYSIGGEQYF. The DNA for the CDR3 is TGTGCCAGCAGTTACTCTATTGGGGGTGAGCAGTACTTC.

The genes are TRBV11-2 and TRBJ1-2, with D unclear. This CDR3 region has 13 residues. V dropped 5 bases and J dropped 4 bases, with 11 bases sitting between them. The V gene's germline CDR1 is SGHAT and CDR2 FQNNGV. The CDR3 spells CASSPERAYGYTF. In DNA, the CDR3 is TGTGCCAGCAGCCCCGAACGAGCCTATGGCTACACCTTC.

The V call is TRBV9, the J call TRBJ1-1; perhaps TRBD1 as D (5 bases). Between the trimmed V and J ends, which lost 0 bases and 4 bases, there was a span of 13 bases. The CDR3 spans 15 residues. From germline, CDR1 is SGDLS and CDR2 YYNGEE. The CDR3 nucleotides read TGTGCCAGCAGCGTAGGGGCAGGGCAGGCCACTGAAGCTTTCTTT. This encodes CASSVGAGQATEAFF.